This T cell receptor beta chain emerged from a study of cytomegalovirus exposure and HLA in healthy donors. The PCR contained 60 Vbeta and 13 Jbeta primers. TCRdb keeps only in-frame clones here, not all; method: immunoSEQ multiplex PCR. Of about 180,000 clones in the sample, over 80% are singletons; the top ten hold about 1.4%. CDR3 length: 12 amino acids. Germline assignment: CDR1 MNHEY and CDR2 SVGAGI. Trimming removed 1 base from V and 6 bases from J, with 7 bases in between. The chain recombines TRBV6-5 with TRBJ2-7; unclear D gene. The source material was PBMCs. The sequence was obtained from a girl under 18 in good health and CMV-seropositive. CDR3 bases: TGTGCCAGCAGTTACTATGCCGGCGAGCAGTACTTC. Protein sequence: CASSYYAGEQYF.